Listed below are T cell receptor beta chains from one sample, sequenced in a study of regulatory T cells in long-lasting Graves disease. Each CDR3 protein gets one entry after TCRdb re-called the multiplex PCR reads with MiXCR. The sample has approximately 690,000 distinct CDR3 sequences; 25% to 30% are singletons. Here the sequenced sample was peripheral blood mononuclear cells (PBMCs), taken when the disease was refractory, from a patient treated with antithyroid drugs. Receptors originate from a female donor with Graves disease. Both conserved end residues are part of each CDR3. The D gene is left open where the match is weak. Some rows mark clone size as missing; the rest say once, few, many or name a class of expanded clone.

>TRBD1|-|TRBV20-1|TRBJ2-7
CSARTGADLDEQYF
TGCAGTGCTAGGACAGGGGCCGATTTGGACGAGCAGTACTTC
>TRBD2|-|TRBV20-1|TRBJ2-7
CSATPGGAYEQYF
TGCAGTGCTACTCCGGGGGGGGCCTACGAGCAGTACTTC
>TRBD1|few|TRBV18|TRBJ2-5
CASSPLFGDRAFEGTQYF
TGTGCCAGCTCACCACTTTTTGGAGACAGGGCCTTCGAAGGGACCCAGTACTTC
>-|few|TRBV18|TRBJ2-7
CASSPAGDEQYF
TGTGCCAGCTCACCCGCCGGGGACGAGCAGTACTTC
>-|few|TRBV9|TRBJ2-7
CASSVGDFYEQYF
TGTGCCAGCAGCGTAGGGGACTTCTACGAGCAGTACTTC
>-|-|TRBV19|TRBJ2-5
CASSMERGGQPLQETQYF
TGTGCCAGTAGTATGGAGCGCGGGGGACAGCCACTCCAAGAGACCCAGTACTTC
>TRBD2|-|TRBV7-8|TRBJ2-5
CASSQPVLAGGETQYF
TGTGCCAGCAGCCAACCGGTCCTAGCGGGAGGAGAGACCCAGTACTTC
>-|many|TRBV2|TRBJ1-1
CASTQATEAFF
TGTGCCAGCACCCAAGCCACTGAAGCTTTCTTT
>-|-|TRBV14|TRBJ1-2
CASSQDLGANYGYTF
TGTGCCAGCAGCCAAGATCTGGGAGCTAACTATGGCTACACCTTC
>-|once|TRBV12-3/TRBV12-4|TRBJ2-2
CASSLGQGGNTGELFF
TGTGCCAGCAGTTTAGGACAGGGAGGGAACACCGGGGAGCTGTTTTTT
>TRBD1|few|TRBV6-1|TRBJ1-4
CASSEVGDSRKLFF
TGTGCCAGCAGTGAAGTAGGGGACAGTCGAAAACTGTTTTTT
>-|-|TRBV5-5|TRBJ1-1
CASSLSRVGADEAFF
TGTGCCAGCAGCTTGTCCAGGGTGGGGGCTGATGAAGCTTTCTTT
>TRBD1|many|TRBV12-5|TRBJ2-7
CASGVDRGGSEQYF
TGTGCTAGTGGTGTCGACAGGGGAGGATCCGAGCAGTACTTC
>TRBD1|few|TRBV12-3/TRBV12-4|TRBJ1-2
CASTYSGQGSGYTF
TGTGCCAGCACTTATTCCGGACAGGGAAGTGGCTACACCTTC
>TRBD1|-|TRBV5-1|TRBJ1-6
CASSLEGTGVSPLHF
TGCGCCAGCAGCTTGGAGGGGACAGGGGTTTCACCCCTCCACTTT
>-|-|TRBV2|TRBJ1-5
CASSSEGVAHQPQHF
TGTGCCAGCAGCTCGGAGGGAGTGGCTCATCAGCCCCAGCATTTT
>-|few|TRBV30|TRBJ1-2
CAWKAGQIHGYTF
TGTGCCTGGAAAGCGGGGCAAATTCATGGCTACACCTTC
>-|many|TRBV20-1|TRBJ1-1
CSARLGTGNTEAFF
TGCAGTGCTAGATTAGGAACCGGGAACACTGAAGCTTTCTTT
>-|few|TRBV7-2|TRBJ2-7
CASSPLLDHHPYEQYF
TGTGCCAGCAGCCCGCTATTAGACCACCATCCCTACGAGCAGTACTTC
>TRBD2|few|TRBV19|TRBJ2-7
CASTKPLPGLGPFRYEQYF
TGTGCCAGTACTAAGCCCCTTCCGGGACTAGGGCCGTTTAGGTACGAGCAGTACTTC
>-|-|TRBV20-1|TRBJ2-7
CSARPGGQVLQYF
TGCAGTGCTAGACCGGGGGGCCAGGTTTTGCAGTACTTC
>TRBD1|-|TRBV12-5|TRBJ2-5
CASGSGQGDETQYF
TGTGCTAGTGGTTCTGGACAGGGGGATGAGACCCAGTACTTC